A selection of T cell receptor beta chains follows, all from one sample in a study of blood T cell repertoires in COVID-19. TCRdb's table, derived via immunoSEQ multiplex PCR, lists solely in-frame clones and lacks some. The sample yields about 260,000 clones, under 95% seen once. Sequenced: PBMCs or T cells enriched from blood (not recorded which). The receptors shown here come from a man in his forties who had been exposed to COVID-19. Each CDR3 is given with its conserved first and last residue.

cdr3_length: 14
j_call: TRBJ2-2
v_call: TRBV24-1
cdr3_aa: CATSDRTGAGELFF

cdr3_length: 15
j_call: TRBJ1-5
v_call: TRBV27
cdr3_aa: CASSPLGQGRQPQHF

cdr3_length: 14
j_call: TRBJ1-1
v_call: TRBV10-2
cdr3_aa: CASALQGRNTEAFF

cdr3_length: 13
j_call: TRBJ2-7
v_call: TRBV6-5
cdr3_aa: CASCKTGSYEQYF

cdr3_length: 13
j_call: TRBJ2-2
v_call: TRBV29-1
cdr3_aa: CSVVDSDTGELFF

cdr3_length: 16
j_call: TRBJ1-2
v_call: TRBV5-1
cdr3_aa: CASSLGTGRGSYGYTF

cdr3_length: 14
j_call: TRBJ2-3
v_call: TRBV19
cdr3_aa: CASRDSRAADTQYF

cdr3_length: 16
j_call: TRBJ2-7
v_call: TRBV19
cdr3_aa: CASSIVHGSHSYEQYF

cdr3_length: 15
j_call: TRBJ1-6
v_call: TRBV5-1
cdr3_aa: CASSDGQTYNSPLHF

cdr3_length: 16
j_call: TRBJ2-2
v_call: TRBV9
cdr3_aa: CASSGTSYPNTGELFF

cdr3_length: 13
j_call: TRBJ2-4
v_call: TRBV19
cdr3_aa: CASSIQGTNIQYF

cdr3_length: 16
j_call: TRBJ1-1
v_call: TRBV28
cdr3_aa: CASSKTTGTMNTEAFF

cdr3_length: 14
j_call: TRBJ1-1
v_call: TRBV5-4
cdr3_aa: CASSLSTAGGEAFF

cdr3_length: 14
j_call: TRBJ1-1
v_call: TRBV30
cdr3_aa: CAWSTDRENTEAFF